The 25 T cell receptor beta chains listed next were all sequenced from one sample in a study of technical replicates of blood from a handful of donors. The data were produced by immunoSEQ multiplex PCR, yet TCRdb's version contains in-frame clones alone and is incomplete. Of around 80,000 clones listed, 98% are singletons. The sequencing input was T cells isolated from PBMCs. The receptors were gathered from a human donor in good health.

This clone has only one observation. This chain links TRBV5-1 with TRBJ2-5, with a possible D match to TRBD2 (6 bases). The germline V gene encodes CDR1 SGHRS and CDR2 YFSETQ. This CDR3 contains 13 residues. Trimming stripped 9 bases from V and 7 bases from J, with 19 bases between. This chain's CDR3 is CAIPLWRGGTQYF. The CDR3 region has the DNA TGCGCCATTCCCCTCTGGAGGGGAGGGACCCAGTACTTC.

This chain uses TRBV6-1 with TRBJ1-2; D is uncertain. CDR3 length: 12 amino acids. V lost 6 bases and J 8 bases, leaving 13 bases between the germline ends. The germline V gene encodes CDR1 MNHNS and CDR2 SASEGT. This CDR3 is CASRSGTDGYTF. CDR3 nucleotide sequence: TGTGCCAGCAGGTCGGGTACCGACGGCTACACCTTC.

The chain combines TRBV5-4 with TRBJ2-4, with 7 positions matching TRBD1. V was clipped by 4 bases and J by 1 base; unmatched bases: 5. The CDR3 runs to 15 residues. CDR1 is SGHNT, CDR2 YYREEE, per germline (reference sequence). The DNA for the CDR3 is TGTGCCAGCAGCAGTGGACAGGTGGCCAAAAACATTCAGTACTTC. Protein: CASSSGQVAKNIQYF.

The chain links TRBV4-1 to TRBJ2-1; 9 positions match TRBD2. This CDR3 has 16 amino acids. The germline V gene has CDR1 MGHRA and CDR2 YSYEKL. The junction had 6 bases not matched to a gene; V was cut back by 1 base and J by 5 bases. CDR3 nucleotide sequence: TGCGCCAGCAGCCAAGGAAGAGGACTAGCGAACAATGAGCAGTTCTTC. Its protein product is CASSQGRGLANNEQFF.

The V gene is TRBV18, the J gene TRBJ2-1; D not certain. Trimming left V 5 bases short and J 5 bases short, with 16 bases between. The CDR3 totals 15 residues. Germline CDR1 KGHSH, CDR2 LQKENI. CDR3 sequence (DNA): TGTGCCAGCTCATCCTCTGAACCCAGAAACAATGAGCAGTTCTTC. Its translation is CASSSSEPRNNEQFF.

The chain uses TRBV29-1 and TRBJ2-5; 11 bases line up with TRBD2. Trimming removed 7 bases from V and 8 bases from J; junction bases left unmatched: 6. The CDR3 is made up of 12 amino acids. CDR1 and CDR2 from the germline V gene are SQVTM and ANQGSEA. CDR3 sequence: CSARGTSGTQYF. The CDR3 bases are TGCAGCGCCCGGGGGACTAGCGGAACCCAGTACTTC.

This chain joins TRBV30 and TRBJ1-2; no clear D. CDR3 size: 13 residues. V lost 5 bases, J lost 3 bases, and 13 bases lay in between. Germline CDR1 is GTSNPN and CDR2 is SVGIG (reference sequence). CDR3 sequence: CAWGPFRDYGYTF. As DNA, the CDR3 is TGTGCCTGGGGCCCTTTTCGGGACTATGGCTACACCTTC. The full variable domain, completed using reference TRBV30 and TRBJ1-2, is SQTIHQWPATLVQPVGSPLSLECTVEGTSNPNLYWYRQAAGRGLQLLFYSVGIGQISSEVPQNLSASRPQDRQFILSSKKLLLSDSGFYLCAWGPFRDYGYTFGSGTRLTVV.

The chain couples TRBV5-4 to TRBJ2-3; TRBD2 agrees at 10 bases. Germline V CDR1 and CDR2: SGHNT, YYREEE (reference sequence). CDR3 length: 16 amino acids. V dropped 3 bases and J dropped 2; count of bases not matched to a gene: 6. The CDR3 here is CASSYGLADFTDTQYF. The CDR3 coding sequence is TGTGCCAGCAGCTACGGACTAGCGGACTTCACAGATACGCAGTATTTT. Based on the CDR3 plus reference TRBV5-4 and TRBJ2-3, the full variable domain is ETGVTQSPTHLIKTRGQQVTLRCSSQSGHNTVSWYQQALGQGPQFIFQYYREEENGRGNFPPRFSGLQFPNYSSELNVNALELDDSALYLCASSYGLADFTDTQYFGPGTRLTVL.

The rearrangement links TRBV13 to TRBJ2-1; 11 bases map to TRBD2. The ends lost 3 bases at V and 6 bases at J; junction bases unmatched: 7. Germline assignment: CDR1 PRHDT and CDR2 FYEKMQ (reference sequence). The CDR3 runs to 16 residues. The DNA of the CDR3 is TGTGCCAGCAGCTTTCGGTTAGCGGGGGGGTCCAATGAGCAGTTCTTC. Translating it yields CASSFRLAGGSNEQFF. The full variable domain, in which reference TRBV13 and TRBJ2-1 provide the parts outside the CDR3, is AAGVIQSPRHLIKEKRETATLKCYPIPRHDTVYWYQQGPGQDPQFLISFYEKMQSDKGSIPDRFSAQQFSDYHSELNMSSLELGDSALYFCASSFRLAGGSNEQFFGPGTRLTVL.

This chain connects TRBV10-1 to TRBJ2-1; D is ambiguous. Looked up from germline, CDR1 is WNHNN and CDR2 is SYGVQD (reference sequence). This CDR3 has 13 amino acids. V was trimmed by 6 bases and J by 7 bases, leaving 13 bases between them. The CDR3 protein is CASSRYGLNEQFF. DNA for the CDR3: TGCGCCAGCAGCCGCTACGGGTTGAATGAGCAGTTCTTC.

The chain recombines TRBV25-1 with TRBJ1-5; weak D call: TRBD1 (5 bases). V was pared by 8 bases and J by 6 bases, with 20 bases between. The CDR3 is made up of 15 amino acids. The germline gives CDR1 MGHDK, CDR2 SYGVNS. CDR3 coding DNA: TGTGCCAGCGCCGACGGAGGGGCCTCAAGTCAGCCCCAGCATTTT. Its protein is CASADGGASSQPQHF.

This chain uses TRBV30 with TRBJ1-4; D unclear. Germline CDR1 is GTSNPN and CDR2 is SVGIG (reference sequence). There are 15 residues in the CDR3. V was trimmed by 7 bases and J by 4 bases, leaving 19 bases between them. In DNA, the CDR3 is TGTGCCTCGGGAAGGTTGCGAGAGCGTAATGAAAAACTGTTTTTT. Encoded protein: CASGRLRERNEKLFF. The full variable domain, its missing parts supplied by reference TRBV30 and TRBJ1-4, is SQTIHQWPATLVQPVGSPLSLECTVEGTSNPNLYWYRQAAGRGLQLLFYSVGIGQISSEVPQNLSASRPQDRQFILSSKKLLLSDSGFYLCASGRLRERNEKLFFGSGTQLSVL.

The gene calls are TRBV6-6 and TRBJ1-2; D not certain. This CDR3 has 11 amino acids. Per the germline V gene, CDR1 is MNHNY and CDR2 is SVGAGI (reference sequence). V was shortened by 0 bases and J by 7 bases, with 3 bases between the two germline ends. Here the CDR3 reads CASSYSSGYTF. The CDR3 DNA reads TGTGCCAGCAGTTACTCGAGTGGCTACACCTTC.

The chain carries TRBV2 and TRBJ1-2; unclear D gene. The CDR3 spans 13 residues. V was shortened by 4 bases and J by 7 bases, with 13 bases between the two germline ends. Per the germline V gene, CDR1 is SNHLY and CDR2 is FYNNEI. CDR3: CASSAGLGGGYTF. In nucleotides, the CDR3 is TGTGCCAGCAGTGCGGGTCTTGGTGGTGGCTACACCTTC.

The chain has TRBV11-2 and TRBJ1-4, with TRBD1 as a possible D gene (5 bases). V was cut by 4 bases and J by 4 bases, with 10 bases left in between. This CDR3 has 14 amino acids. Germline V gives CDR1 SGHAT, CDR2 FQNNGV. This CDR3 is CASSSRQLNEKLFF. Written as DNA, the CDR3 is TGTGCCAGCAGCTCTAGACAGCTTAATGAAAAACTGTTTTTT.

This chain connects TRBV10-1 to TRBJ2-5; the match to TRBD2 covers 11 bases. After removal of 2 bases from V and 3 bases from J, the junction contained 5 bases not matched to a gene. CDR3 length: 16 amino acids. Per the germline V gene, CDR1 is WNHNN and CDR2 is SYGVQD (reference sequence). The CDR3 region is CASSEIGTSGEETQYF. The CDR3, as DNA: TGCGCCAGCAGTGAGATCGGGACTAGCGGAGAAGAGACCCAGTACTTC.

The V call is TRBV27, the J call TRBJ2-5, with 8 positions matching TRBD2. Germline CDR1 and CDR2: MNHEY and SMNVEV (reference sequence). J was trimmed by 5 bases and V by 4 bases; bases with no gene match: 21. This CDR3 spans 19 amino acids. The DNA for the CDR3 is TGTGCCAGCAGTTCCAGAACCACCGGGACTAGAAGTGGATGGGAGACCCAGTACTTC. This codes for CASSSRTTGTRSGWETQYF.

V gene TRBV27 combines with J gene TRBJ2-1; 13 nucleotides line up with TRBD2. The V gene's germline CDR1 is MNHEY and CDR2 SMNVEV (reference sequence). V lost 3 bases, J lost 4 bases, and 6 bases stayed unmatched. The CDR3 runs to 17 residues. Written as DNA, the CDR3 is TGTGCCAGCAGTTTCCCCCGACTAGCGGGAGGTTACAATGAGCAGTTCTTC. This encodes CASSFPRLAGGYNEQFF.

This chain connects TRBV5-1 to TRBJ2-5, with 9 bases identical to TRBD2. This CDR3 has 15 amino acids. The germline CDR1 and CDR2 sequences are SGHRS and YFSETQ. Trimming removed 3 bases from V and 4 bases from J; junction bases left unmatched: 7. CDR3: CASSSERGVGETQYF. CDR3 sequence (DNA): TGCGCCAGCAGCTCGGAGCGGGGGGTGGGAGAGACCCAGTACTTC. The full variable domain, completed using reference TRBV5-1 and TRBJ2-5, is KAGVTQTPRYLIKTRGQQVTLSCSPISGHRSVSWYQQTPGQGLQFLFEYFSETQRNKGNFPGRFSGRQFSNSRSEMNVSTLELGDSALYLCASSSERGVGETQYFGPGTRLLVL.

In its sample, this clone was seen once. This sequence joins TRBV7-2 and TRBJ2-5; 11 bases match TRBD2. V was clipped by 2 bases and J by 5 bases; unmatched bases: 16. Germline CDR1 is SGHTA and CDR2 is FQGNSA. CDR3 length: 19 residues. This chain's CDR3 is CASSLTRRASGGTRETQYF. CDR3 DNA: TGTGCCAGCAGCTTAACCCGTCGGGCTAGCGGGGGGACCAGGGAGACCCAGTACTTC. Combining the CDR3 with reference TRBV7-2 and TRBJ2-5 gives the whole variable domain GAGVSQSPSNKVTEKGKDVELRCDPISGHTALYWYRQSLGQGLEFLIYFQGNSAPDKSGLPSDRFSAERTGGSVSTLTIQRTQQEDSAVYLCASSLTRRASGGTRETQYFGPGTRLLVL.

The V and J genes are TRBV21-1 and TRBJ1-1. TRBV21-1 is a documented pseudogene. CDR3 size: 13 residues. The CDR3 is CASSRFRGSEAFF. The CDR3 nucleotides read TGTGCCAGCAGCAGATTCCGGGGTTCTGAAGCTTTCTTT.

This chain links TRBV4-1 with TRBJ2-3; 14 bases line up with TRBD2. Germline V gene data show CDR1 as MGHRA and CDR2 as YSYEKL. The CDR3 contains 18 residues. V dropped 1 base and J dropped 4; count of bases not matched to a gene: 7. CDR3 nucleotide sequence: TGCGCCAGCAGCCAAGGACCGGCGGGACTAGCGGGAGCAGATACGCAGTATTTT. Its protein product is CASSQGPAGLAGADTQYF.

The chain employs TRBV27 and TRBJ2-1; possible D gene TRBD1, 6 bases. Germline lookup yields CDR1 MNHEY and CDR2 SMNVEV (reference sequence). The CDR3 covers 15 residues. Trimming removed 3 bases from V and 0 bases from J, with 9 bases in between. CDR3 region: CASSFRGNSYNEQFF. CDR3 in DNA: TGTGCCAGCAGTTTTAGGGGGAACTCCTACAATGAGCAGTTCTTC.

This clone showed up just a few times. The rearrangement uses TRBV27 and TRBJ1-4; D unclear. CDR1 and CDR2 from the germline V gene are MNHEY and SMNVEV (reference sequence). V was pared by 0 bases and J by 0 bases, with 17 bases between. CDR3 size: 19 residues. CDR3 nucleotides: TGTGCCAGCAGTTTATCGATATACCCCACCGGGACAACTAATGAAAAACTGTTTTTT. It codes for CASSLSIYPTGTTNEKLFF.

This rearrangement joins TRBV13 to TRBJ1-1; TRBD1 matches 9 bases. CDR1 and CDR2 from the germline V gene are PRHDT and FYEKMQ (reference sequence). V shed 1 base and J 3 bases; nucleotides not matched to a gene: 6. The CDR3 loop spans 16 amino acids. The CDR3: CASSLAEQGAYTEAFF. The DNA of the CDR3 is TGTGCCAGCAGCTTAGCGGAACAGGGGGCGTACACTGAAGCTTTCTTT.